This is a list of T cell receptor beta chains from one sample in a study of Ad26.COV2.S vaccination and SARS-CoV-2 variants. Sequencing used immunoSEQ multiplex PCR; TCRdb keeps in-frame clones, though not all of them. The table has about 400,000 clones, under 90% seen once; the top ten hold around 7.4%. This specimen consisted of peripheral blood, obtained in a trial of Ad26.COV2.S vaccine versus placebo. These receptor sequences come from a person aged 18 to 65 who received the Ad26.COV2.S COVID-19 vaccine or a placebo. Each CDR3 is given with its conserved first and last residue. A D gene is named only where the DNA matches it firmly.

V gene: TRBV21-1; D gene: NA; J gene: TRBJ2-5; CDR3 protein: CASRPVGTQYF
V gene: TRBV3-1/TRBV3-2; D gene: NA; J gene: TRBJ2-1; CDR3 protein: CASSRLLDSYNEQFF
V gene: TRBV24-1; D gene: TRBD1; J gene: TRBJ2-1; CDR3 protein: CATSSTAGDSYNEQFF
V gene: TRBV6-7; D gene: NA; J gene: TRBJ1-2; CDR3 protein: CASSPLEQRNYGYTF
V gene: TRBV18; D gene: NA; J gene: TRBJ1-2; CDR3 protein: CASSPPGAGAYGYTF
V gene: TRBV11-1; D gene: TRBD1; J gene: TRBJ2-3; CDR3 protein: CASRTGFTDTQYF
V gene: TRBV4-1; D gene: NA; J gene: TRBJ1-2; CDR3 protein: CASSQAESYGYTF
V gene: TRBV15; D gene: NA; J gene: TRBJ1-2; CDR3 protein: CATSLGIAIPSNYGYTF
V gene: TRBV7-9; D gene: TRBD2; J gene: TRBJ2-1; CDR3 protein: CASSLALLAVDEQFF
V gene: TRBV7-7; D gene: NA; J gene: TRBJ2-1; CDR3 protein: CASSLLPGVQGNEQFF
V gene: TRBV19; D gene: TRBD2; J gene: TRBJ2-1; CDR3 protein: CASTGSGVLSYNEQFF
V gene: TRBV6-5; D gene: TRBD2; J gene: TRBJ2-7; CDR3 protein: CVSRGGLTSEQYF
V gene: TRBV19; D gene: TRBD2; J gene: TRBJ2-5; CDR3 protein: CASGLAGRSQETQYF
V gene: TRBV3-1/TRBV3-2; D gene: NA; J gene: TRBJ2-3; CDR3 protein: CASSQRPGLWQYF
V gene: TRBV27; D gene: NA; J gene: TRBJ2-7; CDR3 protein: CASSRTYENSYEQYF
V gene: TRBV3-1/TRBV3-2; D gene: NA; J gene: TRBJ2-7; CDR3 protein: CASSQAGHGPYEQYF
V gene: TRBV7-2; D gene: NA; J gene: TRBJ2-2; CDR3 protein: CASSPQGGAGELFF
V gene: TRBV5-1; D gene: NA; J gene: TRBJ2-5; CDR3 protein: CASSGGASETQYF
V gene: TRBV5-6; D gene: TRBD2; J gene: TRBJ2-1; CDR3 protein: CASSSGQRGASSYNEQFF
V gene: TRBV4-2; D gene: NA; J gene: TRBJ1-2; CDR3 protein: CASSRAGPKNYGYTF
V gene: TRBV9; D gene: TRBD1; J gene: TRBJ1-4; CDR3 protein: CASSVGQGSNEKLFF
V gene: TRBV7-2; D gene: NA; J gene: TRBJ1-5; CDR3 protein: CASSLRTDNQPQHF
V gene: TRBV18; D gene: NA; J gene: TRBJ1-2; CDR3 protein: CASSPRGIYGYTF
V gene: TRBV11-2; D gene: NA; J gene: TRBJ2-5; CDR3 protein: CASSFAGLQETQYF
V gene: TRBV5-1; D gene: TRBD1; J gene: TRBJ1-2; CDR3 protein: CASSPGQGTGGYTF
V gene: TRBV2; D gene: NA; J gene: TRBJ2-3; CDR3 protein: CASSPFPGPTDTQYF
V gene: TRBV14; D gene: TRBD1; J gene: TRBJ2-1; CDR3 protein: CASSQGTGDFSYNEQFF
V gene: TRBV18; D gene: NA; J gene: TRBJ2-5; CDR3 protein: CASSPVGETQYF
V gene: TRBV7-9; D gene: NA; J gene: TRBJ1-6; CDR3 protein: CASSPSASSYNSPLHF
V gene: TRBV6-5; D gene: NA; J gene: TRBJ2-3; CDR3 protein: CAGSDGIKQYF
V gene: TRBV4-3; D gene: NA; J gene: TRBJ1-5; CDR3 protein: CASSHRFLPDQPQHF
V gene: TRBV5-1; D gene: TRBD1; J gene: TRBJ2-6; CDR3 protein: CASSLEQGDGANVLTF
V gene: TRBV10-3; D gene: NA; J gene: TRBJ1-1; CDR3 protein: CAISNMGPGANTEAFF
V gene: TRBV6-5; D gene: NA; J gene: TRBJ1-1; CDR3 protein: CASNYGGNTEAFF
V gene: TRBV2; D gene: TRBD1; J gene: TRBJ1-2; CDR3 protein: CASSLQGARIYGYTF
V gene: TRBV18; D gene: TRBD1; J gene: TRBJ2-2; CDR3 protein: CASSPQQGKNTGELFF
V gene: TRBV7-2; D gene: NA; J gene: TRBJ2-2; CDR3 protein: CASSWGSQNTGELFF
V gene: TRBV18; D gene: TRBD1; J gene: TRBJ1-6; CDR3 protein: CASSPTGTGDRFGTYNSPLHF
V gene: TRBV19; D gene: NA; J gene: TRBJ1-2; CDR3 protein: CASSTVSEYGYTF
V gene: TRBV3-1/TRBV3-2; D gene: TRBD2; J gene: TRBJ2-1; CDR3 protein: CASTRGRDDEQFF
V gene: TRBV3-1/TRBV3-2; D gene: NA; J gene: TRBJ1-2; CDR3 protein: CASSQDAGGYGYTF
V gene: TRBV5-1; D gene: NA; J gene: TRBJ2-3; CDR3 protein: CASSLEGSSDTQYF
V gene: TRBV18; D gene: NA; J gene: TRBJ2-5; CDR3 protein: CASSPRYRSGETQYF
V gene: TRBV7-2; D gene: NA; J gene: TRBJ1-1; CDR3 protein: CASSLGGAGITEAFF
V gene: TRBV25-1; D gene: NA; J gene: TRBJ2-2; CDR3 protein: CASSRGTPLNTGELFF
V gene: TRBV7-2; D gene: TRBD2; J gene: TRBJ2-3; CDR3 protein: CASSPNRFSGKPDTQYF